This TCR beta chain came from a study of T cell responses to AZD1222 COVID-19 vaccine. V was pared by 3 bases and J by 1 base, with 2 bases between. The CDR3 has 12 residues. In germline, CDR1 is KGHDR, CDR2 SFDVKD. Findings and caveats of the study: An increase in Spike-specific TCR breadth and depth was observed after two AZD1222 doses. Donors in the cohort were predominantly white British and more often female, and clonal diversity was possibly underestimated.

Sequenced by immunoSEQ multiplex PCR; TCRdb stores in-frame clones only, minus some. There are 70,000 or so clones in the sample; approximately 91% occur only once, and around 8% lies in the top ten. Only a few counts were recorded for this clone. No antigen is known for it. The same CDR3 can be traced to other DNA sequences in this sample. The sample was peripheral blood, taken on day 0 of AZD1222 vaccination. The V call is TRBV24-1, the J call TRBJ1-1; D gene uncertain. This receptor was identified in an adult in good health. CDR3 nucleotides: TGTGCCACCAGTGATCCGAACACTGAAGCTTTCTTT. This translates into CATSDPNTEAFF.